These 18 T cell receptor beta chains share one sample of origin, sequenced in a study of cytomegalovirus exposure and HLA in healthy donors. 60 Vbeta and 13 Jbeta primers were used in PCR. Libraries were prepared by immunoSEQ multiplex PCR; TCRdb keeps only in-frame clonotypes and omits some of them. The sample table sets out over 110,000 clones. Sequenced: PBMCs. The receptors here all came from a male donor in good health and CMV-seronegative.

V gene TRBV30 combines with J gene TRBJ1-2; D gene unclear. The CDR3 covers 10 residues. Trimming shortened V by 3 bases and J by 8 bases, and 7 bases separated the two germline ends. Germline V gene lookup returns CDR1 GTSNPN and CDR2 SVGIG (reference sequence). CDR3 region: CAWRRVGYTF. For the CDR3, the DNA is TGTGCCTGGAGGCGGGTAGGCTACACCTTC.

The CDR3 sequence: CASSLQGQSYEQYF. For the CDR3, the DNA is TGTGCCAGCAGCTTACAGGGACAGTCCTACGAGCAGTACTTC. V is TRBV5-6 and J is TRBJ2-7; 7 nucleotides match TRBD1. The CDR3 is made up of 14 amino acids. Germline V gives CDR1 SGHDT, CDR2 YYEEEE. Trimming cost V 2 bases and J 1 base; bases outside gene matches: 3.

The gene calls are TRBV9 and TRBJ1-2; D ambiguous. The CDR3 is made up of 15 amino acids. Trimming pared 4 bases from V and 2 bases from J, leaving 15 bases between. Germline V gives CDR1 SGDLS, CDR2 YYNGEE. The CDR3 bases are TGTGCCAGCAGCCCGCAGGCTGGACTAAACTATGGCTACACCTTC. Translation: CASSPQAGLNYGYTF.

Here the CDR3 reads CSVEIASGRNSEQFF. For the CDR3, the DNA is TGCAGCGTTGAAATTGCTAGCGGGAGAAATAGTGAGCAGTTCTTC. V is TRBV29-1 and J is TRBJ2-1; 10 nucleotides agree with TRBD2. Unmatched junction bases numbered 10, after V lost 2 bases and J lost 9 bases. Looked up from germline, CDR1 is SQVTM and CDR2 is ANQGSEA. This CDR3 spans 15 amino acids.

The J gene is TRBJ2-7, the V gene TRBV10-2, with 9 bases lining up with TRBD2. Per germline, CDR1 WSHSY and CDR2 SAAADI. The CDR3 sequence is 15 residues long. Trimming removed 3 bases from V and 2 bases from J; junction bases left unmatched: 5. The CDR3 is CASSDGAGGPYEQYF. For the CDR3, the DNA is TGCGCCAGCAGTGATGGGGCGGGGGGGCCCTACGAGCAGTACTTC.

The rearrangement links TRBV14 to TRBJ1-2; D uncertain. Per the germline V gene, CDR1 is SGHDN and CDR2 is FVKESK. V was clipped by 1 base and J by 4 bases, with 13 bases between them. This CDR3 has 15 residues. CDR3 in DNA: TGTGCCAGCAGCCAAGCCGGACGGGGTCCCTATGGCTACACCTTC. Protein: CASSQAGRGPYGYTF.

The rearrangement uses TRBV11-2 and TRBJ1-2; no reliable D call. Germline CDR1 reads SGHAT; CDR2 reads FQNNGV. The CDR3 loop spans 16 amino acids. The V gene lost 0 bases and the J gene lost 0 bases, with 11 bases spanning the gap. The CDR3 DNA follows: TGTGCCAGCAGCTTAGATCTGAGGCCTACTAACTATGGCTACACCTTC. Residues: CASSLDLRPTNYGYTF.

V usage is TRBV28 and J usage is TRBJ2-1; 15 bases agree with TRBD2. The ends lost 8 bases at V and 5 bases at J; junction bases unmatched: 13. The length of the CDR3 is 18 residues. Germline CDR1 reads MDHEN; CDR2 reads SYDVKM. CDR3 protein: CASSNPWGLAGGNNEQFF. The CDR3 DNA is TGTGCCAGCTCTAACCCTTGGGGACTAGCGGGGGGCAACAATGAGCAGTTCTTC.

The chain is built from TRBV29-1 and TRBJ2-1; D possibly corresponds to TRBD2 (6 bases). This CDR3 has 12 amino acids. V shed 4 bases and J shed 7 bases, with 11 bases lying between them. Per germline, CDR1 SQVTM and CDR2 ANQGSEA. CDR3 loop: CSVAAGRNEQFF. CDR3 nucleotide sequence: TGCAGCGTTGCGGCGGGACGGAATGAGCAGTTCTTC.

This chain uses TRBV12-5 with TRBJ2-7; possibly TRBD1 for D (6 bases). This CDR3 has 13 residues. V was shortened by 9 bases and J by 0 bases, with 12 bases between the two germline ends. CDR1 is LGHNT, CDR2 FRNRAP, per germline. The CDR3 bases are TGTGCTAGCGAGGACAGCCTCTCCTACGAGCAGTACTTC. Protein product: CASEDSLSYEQYF.

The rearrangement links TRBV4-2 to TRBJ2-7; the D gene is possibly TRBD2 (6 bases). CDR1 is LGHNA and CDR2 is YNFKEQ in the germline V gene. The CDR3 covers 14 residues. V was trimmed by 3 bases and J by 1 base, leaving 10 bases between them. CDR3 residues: CASSQVAESYEQYF. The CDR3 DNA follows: TGTGCCAGCAGCCAGGTAGCGGAATCCTACGAGCAGTACTTC.

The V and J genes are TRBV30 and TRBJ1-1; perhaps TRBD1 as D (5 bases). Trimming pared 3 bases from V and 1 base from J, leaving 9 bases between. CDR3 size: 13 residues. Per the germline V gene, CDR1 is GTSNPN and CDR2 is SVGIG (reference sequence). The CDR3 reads CAWSAQANTEAFF. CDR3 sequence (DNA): TGTGCCTGGAGCGCACAGGCGAACACTGAAGCTTTCTTT.

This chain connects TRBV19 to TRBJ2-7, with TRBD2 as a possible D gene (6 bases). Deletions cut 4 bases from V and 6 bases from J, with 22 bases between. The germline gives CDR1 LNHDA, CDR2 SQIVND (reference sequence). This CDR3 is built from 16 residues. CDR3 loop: CASSTSGTGPLFEQYF. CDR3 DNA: TGTGCCAGTAGTACTTCCGGGACTGGGCCCCTTTTCGAGCAGTACTTC.

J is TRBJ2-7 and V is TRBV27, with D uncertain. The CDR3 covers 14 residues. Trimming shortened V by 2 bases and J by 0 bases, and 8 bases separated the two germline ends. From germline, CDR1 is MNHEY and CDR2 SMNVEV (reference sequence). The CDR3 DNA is TGTGCCAGCAGTTTAGGCAGAAGCTCCTACGAGCAGTACTTC. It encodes CASSLGRSSYEQYF.

The DNA for the CDR3 is TGTGCCAGCTCACCCCGACTAGCGGGGGGGTCTAACAATGAGCAGTTCTTC. Encoded protein: CASSPRLAGGSNNEQFF. The chain carries TRBV18 and TRBJ2-1, with 14 bases fitting TRBD2. Germline loops: CDR1 KGHSH, CDR2 LQKENI. CDR3 size: 17 residues. Trimming at V came to 3 bases and at J to 5 bases, leaving 6 bases not matched to a gene.

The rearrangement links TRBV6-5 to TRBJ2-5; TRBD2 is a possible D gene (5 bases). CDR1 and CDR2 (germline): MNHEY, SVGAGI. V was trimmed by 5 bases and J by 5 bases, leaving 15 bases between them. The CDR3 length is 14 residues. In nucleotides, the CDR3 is TGTGCCAGCAGTAACCGAGCGGACGGCGAGACCCAGTACTTC. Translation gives CASSNRADGETQYF.

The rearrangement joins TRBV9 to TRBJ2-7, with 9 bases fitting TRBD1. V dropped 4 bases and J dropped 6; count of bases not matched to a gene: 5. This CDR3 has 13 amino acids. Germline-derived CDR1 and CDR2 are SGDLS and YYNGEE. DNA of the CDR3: TGTGCCAGCAGCTTTAAGACAGGGGGCGAGCAGTACTTC. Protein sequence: CASSFKTGGEQYF.

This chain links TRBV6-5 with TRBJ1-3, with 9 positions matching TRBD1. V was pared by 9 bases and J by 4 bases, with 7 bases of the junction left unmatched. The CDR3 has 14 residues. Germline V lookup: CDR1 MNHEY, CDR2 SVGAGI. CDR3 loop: CASSGTGIGNTIYF. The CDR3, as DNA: TGTGCCAGTAGCGGGACAGGGATAGGAAACACCATATATTTT.